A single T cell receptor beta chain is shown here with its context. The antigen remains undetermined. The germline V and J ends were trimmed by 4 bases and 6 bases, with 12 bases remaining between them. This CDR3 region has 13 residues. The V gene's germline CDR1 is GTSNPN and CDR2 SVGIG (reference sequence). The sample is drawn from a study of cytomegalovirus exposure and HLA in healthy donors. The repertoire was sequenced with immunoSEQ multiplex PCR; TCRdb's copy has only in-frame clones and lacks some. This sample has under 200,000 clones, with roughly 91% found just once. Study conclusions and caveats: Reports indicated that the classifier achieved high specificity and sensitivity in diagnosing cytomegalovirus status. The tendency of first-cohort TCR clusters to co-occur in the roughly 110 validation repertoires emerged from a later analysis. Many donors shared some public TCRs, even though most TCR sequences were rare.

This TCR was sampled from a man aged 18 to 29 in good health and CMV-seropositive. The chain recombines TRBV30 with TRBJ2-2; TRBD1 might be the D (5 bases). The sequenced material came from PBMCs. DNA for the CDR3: TGTGCCTGGAAAGGGGCCTTTGCCGGGGAGCTGTTTTTT. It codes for CAWKGAFAGELFF.